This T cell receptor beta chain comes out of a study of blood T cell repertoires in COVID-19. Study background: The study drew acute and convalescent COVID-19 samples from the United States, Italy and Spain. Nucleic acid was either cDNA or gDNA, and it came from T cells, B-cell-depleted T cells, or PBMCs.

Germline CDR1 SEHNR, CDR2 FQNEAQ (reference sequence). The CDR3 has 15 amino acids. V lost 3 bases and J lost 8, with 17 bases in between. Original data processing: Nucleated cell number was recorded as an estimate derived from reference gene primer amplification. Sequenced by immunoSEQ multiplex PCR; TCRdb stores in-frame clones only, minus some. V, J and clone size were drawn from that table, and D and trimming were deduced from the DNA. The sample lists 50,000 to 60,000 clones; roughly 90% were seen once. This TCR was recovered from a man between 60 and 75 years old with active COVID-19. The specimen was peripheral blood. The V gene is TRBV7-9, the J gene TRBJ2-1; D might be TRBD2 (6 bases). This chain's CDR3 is CASSFAGGSGYEQFF. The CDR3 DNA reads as TGTGCCAGCAGCTTCGCAGGCGGTAGCGGCTATGAGCAGTTCTTC.